This TCR beta chain was sequenced for a study of graft-versus-host responses after intestinal transplantation. This clone was seen more than once but under ten times. Measured with immunoSEQ multiplex PCR; TCRdb has only the in-frame clones, and not every one. The sample has 5,500 or so clones, around 25% seen once. J gave up 7 bases and V 1 base, and 4 bases lay outside the gene matches. Germline V CDR1 and CDR2: LNHDA, SQIVND (reference sequence). The CDR3 contains 15 residues. The authors seeded around 200,000 CFSE-labeled responder cells together with around 200,000 irradiated stimulator cells tagged with violet dye.

This receptor was taken from a human patient who was an organ donor for intestinal transplantation. Sample: alloreactive CD4+ T cells from a mixed lymphocyte reaction culture, taken before transplantation. Documented subset: CFSE-low proliferating T cells sorted from roughly six-day pre-transplant mixed lymphocyte reaction (GvH or HvG direction). The chain has TRBV19 and TRBJ2-3, with 11 bases matching TRBD2. CDR3 DNA sequence: TGTGCCAGTAGTATAGTTTCTAGCGGGAGGAATACGCAGTATTTT. Translation: CASSIVSSGRNTQYF.